A selection of T cell receptor beta chains follows, all from one sample in a study of T cells in Graves' hyperthyroidism and ophthalmopathy. TCRdb itself ran the multiplex PCR reads through MiXCR, one entry per CDR3 protein. This sample has more than 300,000 distinct CDR3 sequences; approximately 18% occur once, and the top ten carry around two fifths. What was sequenced was blood. The receptors originated from a man between 18 and 29 years old with Graves' ophthalmopathy. Each CDR3 is given without its conserved first and last residue. Each record gives: V gene, CDR3 protein.

V gene: TRBV6-6
CDR3 protein: ASSYAGTDTQY

V gene: TRBV5-1
CDR3 protein: ASSFSAGPSTDTQY

V gene: TRBV2
CDR3 protein: ASTLSGTEN

V gene: TRBV6-5
CDR3 protein: ASSYSELGRETQY

V gene: TRBV20-1
CDR3 protein: SAQGQGYEQY

V gene: TRBV6-6
CDR3 protein: ASSYSTRDIRANPSTDTQY

V gene: TRBV6-4
CDR3 protein: ASSVRGPGNTIY

V gene: TRBV18
CDR3 protein: ASSPAPGDQETQY

V gene: TRBV12-3/TRBV12-4
CDR3 protein: ASSLGPLET

V gene: TRBV11-1
CDR3 protein: ASSLRGEWTEAF

V gene: TRBV7-2
CDR3 protein: ASSARVITGVGNEQF

V gene: TRBV11-3
CDR3 protein: ASSLGPGTGSYEQY

V gene: TRBV19
CDR3 protein: ASSETQKGRQQETQY

V gene: TRBV27
CDR3 protein: ASSLSWDRGNLWEQF

V gene: TRBV12-3/TRBV12-4
CDR3 protein: ASSLMGGYEKLF

V gene: TRBV5-1
CDR3 protein: ASSLDGAGYEQY

V gene: TRBV20-1
CDR3 protein: SAGNTQGDEQY

V gene: TRBV6-1
CDR3 protein: ASTPRGTGGLNIQY

V gene: TRBV6-1
CDR3 protein: ASTMGTGPGEKLF

V gene: TRBV3-1
CDR3 protein: ASSQDLGDSQPQH

V gene: TRBV11-1
CDR3 protein: ASSLRDSYGYT

V gene: TRBV7-8
CDR3 protein: ASSRGTAGNTIY

V gene: TRBV24-1
CDR3 protein: ATSDSGGGKDEQF

V gene: TRBV5-1
CDR3 protein: ASSLADAGSGNTIY

V gene: TRBV19
CDR3 protein: ASSIELLDGYYGYT

V gene: TRBV7-3
CDR3 protein: ASSATRGGTSEQF

V gene: TRBV10-3
CDR3 protein: AIRPGTGALTYEQY

V gene: TRBV3-1
CDR3 protein: ASSQDRNEQY

V gene: TRBV7-3
CDR3 protein: ASSSGVPDTQY

V gene: TRBV27
CDR3 protein: ASSFRQDSKNGYT

V gene: TRBV5-1
CDR3 protein: ASSPQGLAVAETQY

V gene: TRBV20-1
CDR3 protein: SAREDPGPYSYNSPLH

V gene: TRBV9
CDR3 protein: ASSVSQTPGLAGGPGDTQY

V gene: TRBV7-9
CDR3 protein: AGSFRLAGGKAAGELF

V gene: TRBV10-3
CDR3 protein: AISDPGEAEQPQH

V gene: TRBV9
CDR3 protein: ASSAGGAGQPQH

V gene: TRBV2
CDR3 protein: ASSAHRDRGGYGYT

V gene: TRBV10-3
CDR3 protein: AISDVAGAF

V gene: TRBV3-1
CDR3 protein: ASSQDPGGQSNQPQH

V gene: TRBV6-1
CDR3 protein: ASSWTSGGIYEQF

V gene: TRBV28
CDR3 protein: ASSPPSRQGEQF

V gene: TRBV11-2
CDR3 protein: ASSPRLTTRESQY

V gene: TRBV27
CDR3 protein: ASSTSAGGSTDTQY

V gene: TRBV18
CDR3 protein: ASIRRQEETQY

V gene: TRBV11-2
CDR3 protein: ASSLTGLEAF

V gene: TRBV6-5
CDR3 protein: ASSYSVTGLGEQF

V gene: TRBV12-3/TRBV12-4
CDR3 protein: ASSLVEAGPQETQY

V gene: TRBV20-1
CDR3 protein: SARESGGSTGAF

V gene: TRBV6-5
CDR3 protein: ASSYSVGANYGYT

V gene: TRBV5-1
CDR3 protein: ASSLGTYNTGELF

V gene: TRBV12-3/TRBV12-4
CDR3 protein: ASTLGNTQY

V gene: TRBV3-1
CDR3 protein: ASSQPQGAEVHT

V gene: TRBV28
CDR3 protein: ASRTGLIYEQY

V gene: TRBV20-1
CDR3 protein: SARDIAQPQH

V gene: TRBV11-2
CDR3 protein: ASSLGGGVYGYT